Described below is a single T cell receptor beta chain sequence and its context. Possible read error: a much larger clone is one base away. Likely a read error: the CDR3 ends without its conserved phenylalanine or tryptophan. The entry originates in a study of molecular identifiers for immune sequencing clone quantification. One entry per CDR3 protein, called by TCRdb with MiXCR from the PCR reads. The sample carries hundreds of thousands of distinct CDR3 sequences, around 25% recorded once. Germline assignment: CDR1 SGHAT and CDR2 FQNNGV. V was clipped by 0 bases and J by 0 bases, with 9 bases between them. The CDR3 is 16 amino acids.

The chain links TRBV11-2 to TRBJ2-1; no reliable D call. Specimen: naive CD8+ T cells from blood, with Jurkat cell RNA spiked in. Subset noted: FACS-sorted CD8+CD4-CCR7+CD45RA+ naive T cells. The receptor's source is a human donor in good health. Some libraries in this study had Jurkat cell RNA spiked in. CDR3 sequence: CASSLDYPSSYNEQFS. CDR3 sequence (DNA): TGTGCCAGCAGCTTAGATTACCCCAGCTCCTACAATGAGCAGTTCTCC.